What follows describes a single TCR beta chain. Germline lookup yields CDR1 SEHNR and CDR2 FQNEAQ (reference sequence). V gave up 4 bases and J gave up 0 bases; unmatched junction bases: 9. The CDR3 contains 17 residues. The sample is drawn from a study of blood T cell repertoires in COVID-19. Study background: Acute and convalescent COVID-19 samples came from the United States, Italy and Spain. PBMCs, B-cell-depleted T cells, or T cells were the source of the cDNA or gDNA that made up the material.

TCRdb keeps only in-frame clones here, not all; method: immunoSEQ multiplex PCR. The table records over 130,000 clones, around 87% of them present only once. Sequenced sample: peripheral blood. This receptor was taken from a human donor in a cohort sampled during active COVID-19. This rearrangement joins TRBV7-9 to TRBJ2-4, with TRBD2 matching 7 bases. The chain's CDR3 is CASSSLLADKAKNIQYF. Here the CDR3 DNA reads TGTGCCAGCAGCTCCCTTCTAGCGGACAAAGCCAAAAACATTCAGTACTTC.